These 16 T cell receptor beta chains originate from one sample sequenced in a study of beta chain features in type 1 diabetes. Study-wide points: Across all four CD4+ subsets, people with type 1 diabetes showed modestly shorter TCRB CDR3s.

These receptors have no identified antigens. Expressed TCRB transcripts were sequenced, since all the RNA that had been isolated was reverse transcribed. TCRdb's copy holds only in-frame clones and misses some; the assay was immunoSEQ multiplex PCR. The sample contains under 350,000 clones, 20% to 25% of which appear only once. Material for sequencing was naive CD4+ T cells from blood. The receptors were sampled from a woman aged 30 to 39 with type 1 diabetes.

The rearrangement joins TRBV11-2 to TRBJ1-2; D is uncertain. V lost 1 base and J lost 6, with 12 bases in between. The CDR3 runs to 14 residues. CDR1 is SGHAT, CDR2 FQNNGV, per germline. The CDR3 here is CASSLVPGMHGYTF. DNA for the CDR3: TGTGCCAGCAGCTTAGTTCCCGGGATGCATGGCTACACCTTC.

The chain joins TRBV30 to TRBJ2-7; 7 positions match TRBD2. The V gene's germline CDR1 is GTSNPN and CDR2 SVGIG (reference sequence). The length of the CDR3 is 14 residues. V dropped 1 base and J dropped 3; count of bases not matched to a gene: 6. The CDR3 DNA sequence: TGTGCCTGGAGTGGACTAGCACATAACTACGAGCAGTACTTC. Protein product: CAWSGLAHNYEQYF.

The genes are TRBV5-1 and TRBJ2-1; 13 bases align to TRBD2. There are 18 residues in the CDR3. The J segment lost 1 base and the V segment lost 3 bases, leaving 7 bases of the junction unmatched. Looked up from germline, CDR1 is SGHRS and CDR2 is YFSETQ. In DNA form, the CDR3 reads TGCGCCAGCAGCTCAAGGACTAGCGGGAGTAGGTCCTACAATGAGCAGTTCTTC. Protein product: CASSSRTSGSRSYNEQFF.

This clone was recorded a few times. The rearrangement links TRBV29-1 to TRBJ1-5; 9 bases fit TRBD1. The germline gives CDR1 SQVTM, CDR2 ANQGSEA. This CDR3 has 13 residues. The V gene end was trimmed by 4 bases and the J gene end by 6 bases; junction bases not matched to a gene: 4. The CDR3 protein is CSVGTGEGQPQHF. As DNA, the CDR3 is TGCAGCGTTGGGACAGGGGAAGGTCAGCCCCAGCATTTT.

This clone has more than one count but fewer than ten. The chain is built from TRBV5-4 and TRBJ1-1; D is ambiguous. The V end lost 4 bases, the J end lost 1 base, and 8 bases lay between the germline ends. Germline assignment: CDR1 SGHNT and CDR2 YYREEE (reference sequence). The CDR3 totals 13 residues. CDR3 region: CASSPDSNTEAFF. For the CDR3, the DNA is TGTGCCAGCAGCCCCGACTCGAACACTGAAGCTTTCTTT.

This chain joins TRBV30 and TRBJ1-1; tentative D call: TRBD1 (6 bases). The CDR3 loop spans 16 amino acids. Per germline, CDR1 GTSNPN and CDR2 SVGIG (reference sequence). With 0 bases removed from V and 3 bases from J, the gap between germline ends came to 17 bases. CDR3 nucleotides: TGTGCCTGGAGTGTCCTGAGGACAGTAACGTACACTGAAGCTTTCTTT. It translates to CAWSVLRTVTYTEAFF.

The rearrangement links TRBV5-6 to TRBJ2-7; D is unresolved. Trimming cost V 5 bases and J 2 bases, with 11 bases left between them. The CDR3 is 13 amino acids. CDR1 SGHDT and CDR2 YYEEEE come from the germline V gene. The CDR3 protein is CASRSGRTYEQYF. In DNA form, the CDR3 reads TGTGCCAGCAGGTCTGGCAGGACCTACGAGCAGTACTTC.

This clone was seen a handful of times. The chain uses TRBV7-3 and TRBJ2-5; a weak D match, TRBD1 (5 bases). Trimming pared 1 base from V and 3 bases from J, leaving 6 bases between. This CDR3 comprises 13 residues. CDR1 and CDR2 (germline): SGHTA, FQGTGA. CDR3 DNA sequence: TGTGCCAGCAGCTTAAGCAGGGAAGAGACCCAGTACTTC. This gives the protein CASSLSREETQYF. The full variable domain, with the rest looked up from reference TRBV7-3 and TRBJ2-5, is GAGVSQTPSNKVTEKGKYVELRCDPISGHTALYWYRQSLGQGPEFLIYFQGTGAADDSGLPNDRFFAVRPEGSVSTLKIQRTERGDSAVYLCASSLSREETQYFGPGTRLLVL.

The V call is TRBV9, the J call TRBJ1-5; 9 bases fit TRBD1. Germline V lookup: CDR1 SGDLS, CDR2 YYNGEE. V lost 4 bases to trimming and J lost 5 bases; unmatched junction nucleotides: 7. The CDR3 extends over 15 amino acids. This CDR3 is CASSTQGARDQPQHF. CDR3 coding DNA: TGTGCCAGCAGCACACAGGGGGCGCGAGATCAGCCCCAGCATTTT.

The gene calls are TRBV5-4 and TRBJ2-5; 9 nucleotides agree with TRBD1. The junction had 7 bases not matched to a gene; V was cut back by 4 bases and J by 3 bases. CDR1 and CDR2 (germline): SGHNT, YYREEE (reference sequence). The CDR3 is 15 amino acids. CDR3 loop: CASSQGGQGEETQYF. CDR3 sequence (DNA): TGTGCCAGCAGCCAGGGGGGACAGGGTGAAGAGACCCAGTACTTC.

The chain combines TRBV6-6 with TRBJ2-5; the match to TRBD2 covers 12 bases. The CDR3 loop spans 16 amino acids. V shed 5 bases, J shed 4 bases, and the junction held 8 bases outside the gene matches. Germline lookup yields CDR1 MNHNY and CDR2 SVGAGI (reference sequence). The CDR3 DNA is TGTGCCAGCAGTCGCAAAGTACTAGCGGGAGGAGAGACCCAGTACTTC. Its protein is CASSRKVLAGGETQYF.

The rearrangement links TRBV9 to TRBJ2-1; 13 bases map to TRBD2. The CDR3 is 19 amino acids. The junction had 20 bases not matched to a gene; V was cut back by 4 bases and J by 10 bases. The germline V gene encodes CDR1 SGDLS and CDR2 YYNGEE. CDR3 region: CASSFRLTSGRAVSPEQFF. CDR3 sequence (DNA): TGTGCCAGCAGCTTCCGACTAACTAGCGGGAGGGCCGTTTCCCCCGAGCAGTTCTTC.

The chain recombines TRBV19 with TRBJ1-2, with no clear D. Germline-derived CDR1 and CDR2 are LNHDA and SQIVND (reference sequence). The CDR3 length is 14 residues. Trimming removed 0 bases at V and 4 bases at J, with 9 bases between. The CDR3 loop is CASSIEAGGYGYTF. The CDR3 bases are TGTGCCAGTAGTATAGAGGCAGGAGGCTATGGCTACACCTTC. Together with reference TRBV19 and TRBJ1-2, the CDR3 gives the full variable domain: DGGITQSPKYLFRKEGQNVTLSCEQNLNHDAMYWYRQDPGQGLRLIYYSQIVNDFQKGDIAEGYSVSREKKESFPLTVTSAQKNPTAFYLCASSIEAGGYGYTFGSGTRLTVV.

Only a few counts were recorded for this clone. The rearrangement joins TRBV11-3 to TRBJ2-7; 8 bases line up with TRBD1. Germline CDR1 is SGHNT and CDR2 is YENEEA. The CDR3 covers 19 residues. The junction had 23 bases not matched to a gene; V was cut back by 6 bases and J by 4 bases. The CDR3: CASSFPGQVKRTSPYEQYF. The CDR3 DNA reads TGTGCCAGCAGTTTCCCGGGACAGGTCAAACGCACGAGCCCATACGAGCAGTACTTC.

The chain has TRBV2 and TRBJ2-1; 8 bases are shared with TRBD2. The CDR3 loop spans 15 amino acids. V lost 7 bases, J lost 6 bases, and 11 bases stayed unmatched. Germline V gives CDR1 SNHLY, CDR2 FYNNEI. The CDR3: CASTLSGSGVNEQFF. As DNA, the CDR3 is TGTGCCAGCACCCTCAGCGGGAGTGGCGTCAATGAGCAGTTCTTC.

The V and J genes are TRBV19 and TRBJ1-4; 7 bases agree with TRBD1. The V gene end was trimmed by 0 bases and the J gene end by 8 bases; junction bases not matched to a gene: 6. This CDR3 spans 15 amino acids. Looked up from germline, CDR1 is LNHDA and CDR2 is SQIVND (reference sequence). CDR3 nucleotide sequence: TGTGCCAGTAGTATAGATCCGGACAGGACAGAAAAACTGTTTTTT. Its protein product is CASSIDPDRTEKLFF.